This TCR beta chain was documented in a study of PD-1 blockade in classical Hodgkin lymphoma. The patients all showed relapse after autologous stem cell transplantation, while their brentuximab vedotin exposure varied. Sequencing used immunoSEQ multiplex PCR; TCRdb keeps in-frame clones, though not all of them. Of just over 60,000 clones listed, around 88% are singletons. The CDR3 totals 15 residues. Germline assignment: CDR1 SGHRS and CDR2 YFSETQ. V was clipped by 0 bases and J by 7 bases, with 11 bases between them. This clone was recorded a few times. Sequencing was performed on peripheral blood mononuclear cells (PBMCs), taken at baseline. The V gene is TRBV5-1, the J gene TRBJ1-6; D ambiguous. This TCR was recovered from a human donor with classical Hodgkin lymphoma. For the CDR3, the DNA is TGCGCCAGCAGCTTGGACCCGGGAAGGAATTCACCCCTCCACTTT. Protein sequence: CASSLDPGRNSPLHF.